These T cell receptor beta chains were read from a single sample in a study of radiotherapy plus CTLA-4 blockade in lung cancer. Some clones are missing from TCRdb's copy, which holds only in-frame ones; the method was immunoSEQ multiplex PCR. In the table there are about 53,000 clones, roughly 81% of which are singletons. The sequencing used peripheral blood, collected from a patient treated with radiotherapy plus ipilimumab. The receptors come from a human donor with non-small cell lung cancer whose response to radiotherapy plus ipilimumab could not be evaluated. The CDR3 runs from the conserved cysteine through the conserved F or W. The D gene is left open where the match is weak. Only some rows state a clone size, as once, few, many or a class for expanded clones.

cdr3_aa: CASSPPGGNIGGYTF
cdr3_nt: TGTGCCAGCTCACCACCTGGGGGGAATATAGGTGGCTACACCTTC
v_call: TRBV18
j_call: TRBJ1-2
clone_size: .
d_call: .

cdr3_aa: CASSPGTGGGFSYTF
cdr3_nt: TGTGCCAGCAGCCCCGGGACAGGGGGCGGTTTTTCTTATACCTTC
v_call: TRBV9
j_call: TRBJ1-2
clone_size: .
d_call: TRBD1

cdr3_aa: CASSSGTGSGKTQYF
cdr3_nt: TGTGCCAGCAGCAGCGGGACAGGGTCCGGGAAGACCCAGTACTTC
v_call: TRBV7-2
j_call: TRBJ2-5
clone_size: .
d_call: TRBD1

cdr3_aa: CASSSPAGGTYEQYF
cdr3_nt: TGTGCCAGCAGCTCTCCTGCGGGGGGAACCTACGAGCAGTACTTC
v_call: TRBV6-5
j_call: TRBJ2-7
clone_size: .
d_call: TRBD2

cdr3_aa: CASSLGQATYEQYF
cdr3_nt: TGTGCCAGCAGTTTGGGACAGGCCACCTACGAGCAGTACTTC
v_call: TRBV28
j_call: TRBJ2-7
clone_size: .
d_call: TRBD1

cdr3_aa: CASSEGGGQYF
cdr3_nt: TGTGCCAGCAGTGAAGGGGGCGGGCAGTATTTT
v_call: TRBV2
j_call: TRBJ2-3
clone_size: .
d_call: .

cdr3_aa: CASSIDLAGPSYNEQFF
cdr3_nt: TGTGCCAGTAGTATAGATCTAGCGGGCCCCTCCTACAATGAGCAGTTCTTC
v_call: TRBV19
j_call: TRBJ2-1
clone_size: .
d_call: TRBD2

cdr3_aa: CSVSSAGTGNGHEQYF
cdr3_nt: TGCAGCGTATCCAGTGCCGGGACAGGGAACGGACACGAGCAGTACTTC
v_call: TRBV29-1
j_call: TRBJ2-7
clone_size: .
d_call: TRBD1

cdr3_aa: CASRPPGQGMMNTQYF
cdr3_nt: TGTGCCAGCAGACCCCCGGGACAGGGAATGATGAATACGCAGTATTTT
v_call: TRBV2
j_call: TRBJ2-3
clone_size: .
d_call: TRBD1

cdr3_aa: CASSFWFQGGDGYTF
cdr3_nt: TGTGCCAGCAGTTTCTGGTTCCAGGGAGGTGATGGCTACACCTTC
v_call: TRBV28
j_call: TRBJ1-2
clone_size: .
d_call: .

cdr3_aa: CASSLGGSLPEAFF
cdr3_nt: TGTGCCAGCAGTTTGGGGGGATCCCTTCCTGAAGCTTTCTTT
v_call: TRBV28
j_call: TRBJ1-1
clone_size: few
d_call: .

cdr3_aa: CASRSITGRRSYGYTF
cdr3_nt: TGTGCCAGCAGATCCATCACAGGGAGACGCTCCTATGGCTACACCTTC
v_call: TRBV11-2
j_call: TRBJ1-2
clone_size: .
d_call: .

cdr3_aa: CASSLTDTQYF
cdr3_nt: TGTGCCAGTAGCCTCACAGATACGCAGTATTTT
v_call: TRBV19
j_call: TRBJ2-3
clone_size: .
d_call: .

cdr3_aa: CASSLAGGSHNEQFF
cdr3_nt: TGTGCCAGCTCGCTAGCGGGAGGGTCCCACAATGAGCAGTTCTTC
v_call: TRBV18
j_call: TRBJ2-1
clone_size: .
d_call: TRBD2

cdr3_aa: CASSPEALGNQPQHF
cdr3_nt: TGTGCCAGCAGCCCGGAGGCCCTGGGCAATCAGCCCCAGCATTTT
v_call: TRBV28
j_call: TRBJ1-5
clone_size: .
d_call: .

cdr3_aa: CASSAGQSYEQYF
cdr3_nt: TGTGCCAGCAGCGCCGGACAGTCCTACGAGCAGTACTTC
v_call: TRBV9
j_call: TRBJ2-7
clone_size: once
d_call: .

cdr3_aa: CASSVKREGEIEQYF
cdr3_nt: TGTGCCAGCAGTGTCAAGCGGGAGGGTGAGATCGAGCAGTACTTC
v_call: TRBV2
j_call: TRBJ2-7
clone_size: .
d_call: TRBD2

cdr3_aa: CASSLTGTGFLQSYEQYF
cdr3_nt: TGCGCCAGCAGCTTGACCGGGACAGGGTTTTTGCAGTCCTACGAGCAGTACTTC
v_call: TRBV5-1
j_call: TRBJ2-7
clone_size: .
d_call: TRBD1

cdr3_aa: CASMGGTDTQYF
cdr3_nt: TGTGCCAGCATGGGGGGAACAGATACGCAGTATTTT
v_call: TRBV27
j_call: TRBJ2-3
clone_size: .
d_call: .

cdr3_aa: CASSQASGRAYDEQFF
cdr3_nt: TGTGCCAGCAGCCAAGCGAGCGGGAGGGCCTATGATGAGCAGTTCTTC
v_call: TRBV4-2
j_call: TRBJ2-1
clone_size: .
d_call: TRBD2

cdr3_aa: CASSPPSRNGYTF
cdr3_nt: TGTGCCAGCTCACCACCGTCGCGGAATGGCTACACCTTC
v_call: TRBV18
j_call: TRBJ1-2
clone_size: .
d_call: .

cdr3_aa: CASGVSGGDTQYF
cdr3_nt: TGTGCCAGCGGAGTATCGGGGGGGGATACGCAGTATTTT
v_call: TRBV11-3
j_call: TRBJ2-3
clone_size: .
d_call: TRBD2

cdr3_aa: CASSIQEQETQYF
cdr3_nt: TGTGCCAGCAGTATCCAGGAACAAGAGACCCAGTACTTC
v_call: TRBV9
j_call: TRBJ2-5
clone_size: .
d_call: .

cdr3_aa: CASSSYRSSYNEQFF
cdr3_nt: TGTGCCAGCAGCTCCTACAGAAGCTCCTACAATGAGCAGTTCTTC
v_call: TRBV7-9
j_call: TRBJ2-1
clone_size: .
d_call: .

cdr3_aa: CASSLGERAFSETQYF
cdr3_nt: TGTGCCAGCAGCTTAGGCGAGCGAGCGTTCAGCGAGACCCAGTACTTC
v_call: TRBV13
j_call: TRBJ2-5
clone_size: .
d_call: .

cdr3_aa: CASSERFGRGSNTEAFF
cdr3_nt: TGTGCCAGCAGTGAGAGATTCGGCAGGGGAAGCAACACTGAAGCTTTCTTT
v_call: TRBV6-1
j_call: TRBJ1-1
clone_size: once
d_call: .

cdr3_aa: CASSSRREAWTDTQYF
cdr3_nt: TGTGCCAGTAGTTCAAGACGGGAGGCCTGGACAGATACGCAGTATTTT
v_call: TRBV19
j_call: TRBJ2-3
clone_size: .
d_call: TRBD2

cdr3_aa: CASSLAGLADIYEQYF
cdr3_nt: TGTGCCAGCAGCTTAGCCGGACTAGCGGATATCTACGAGCAGTACTTC
v_call: TRBV7-2
j_call: TRBJ2-7
clone_size: .
d_call: TRBD2

cdr3_aa: CAISAVAGADTQYF
cdr3_nt: TGTGCCATCAGTGCCGTCGCGGGAGCAGATACGCAGTATTTT
v_call: TRBV10-3
j_call: TRBJ2-3
clone_size: few
d_call: TRBD2

cdr3_aa: CASSEAGTGLSKNIQYF
cdr3_nt: TGTGCCAGCAGTGAAGCTGGGACAGGGTTGTCCAAAAACATTCAGTACTTC
v_call: TRBV2
j_call: TRBJ2-4
clone_size: .
d_call: TRBD1

cdr3_aa: CASSLERTRDQPQHF
cdr3_nt: TGTGCCAGCAGTTTAGAAAGAACCCGGGATCAGCCCCAGCATTTT
v_call: TRBV28
j_call: TRBJ1-5
clone_size: .
d_call: .

cdr3_aa: CASSSSGLLAGAGDTQYF
cdr3_nt: TGTGCCAGCAGCTCCTCCGGCCTACTAGCGGGAGCAGGAGATACGCAGTATTTT
v_call: TRBV7-3
j_call: TRBJ2-3
clone_size: .
d_call: TRBD2

cdr3_aa: CASSQRSGGPNEQFF
cdr3_nt: TGCGCCAGCAGCCAAAGAAGCGGGGGGCCCAATGAGCAGTTCTTC
v_call: TRBV4-1
j_call: TRBJ2-1
clone_size: .
d_call: TRBD2

cdr3_aa: CASSLSSTLSYEQYF
cdr3_nt: TGTGCCAGCAGCTTATCGAGCACCCTCTCCTACGAGCAGTACTTC
v_call: TRBV7-2
j_call: TRBJ2-7
clone_size: .
d_call: .

cdr3_aa: CASREGQSSYNEQFF
cdr3_nt: TGTGCCAGCAGAGAGGGACAGAGCTCCTACAATGAGCAGTTCTTC
v_call: TRBV6-1
j_call: TRBJ2-1
clone_size: .
d_call: TRBD1

cdr3_aa: CASSFRTGGYEQYF
cdr3_nt: TGTGCCAGCAGTTTTCGAACAGGGGGCTACGAGCAGTACTTC
v_call: TRBV28
j_call: TRBJ2-7
clone_size: .
d_call: TRBD1

cdr3_aa: CASSSRSREQFF
cdr3_nt: TGTGCCAGCAGTTCTAGGAGTCGGGAGCAGTTCTTC
v_call: TRBV28
j_call: TRBJ2-1
clone_size: .
d_call: .

cdr3_aa: CSVETPSGRAYEQYF
cdr3_nt: TGCAGCGTTGAGACCCCTAGCGGGAGAGCCTACGAGCAGTACTTC
v_call: TRBV29-1
j_call: TRBJ2-7
clone_size: .
d_call: TRBD2

cdr3_aa: CASSNLQGYNEQFF
cdr3_nt: TGTGCCAGCAGCAATTTACAGGGGTACAATGAGCAGTTCTTC
v_call: TRBV7-8
j_call: TRBJ2-1
clone_size: .
d_call: TRBD1

cdr3_aa: CAWSVPTGLNEKLFF
cdr3_nt: TGTGCCTGGAGTGTACCGACAGGTCTTAATGAAAAACTGTTTTTT
v_call: TRBV30
j_call: TRBJ1-4
clone_size: few
d_call: .

cdr3_aa: CASSLEGSGAPYNEQFF
cdr3_nt: TGTGCCAGCAGCTTAGAAGGGTCAGGGGCCCCCTACAATGAGCAGTTCTTC
v_call: TRBV7-6
j_call: TRBJ2-1
clone_size: .
d_call: .

cdr3_aa: CASSHDIAKNIQYF
cdr3_nt: TGCGCCAGCAGCCACGACATAGCCAAAAACATTCAGTACTTC
v_call: TRBV4-3
j_call: TRBJ2-4
clone_size: .
d_call: .

cdr3_aa: CASSYQGGDTGELFF
cdr3_nt: TGTGCCAGCAGTTATCAGGGAGGGGACACCGGGGAGCTGTTTTTT
v_call: TRBV6-5
j_call: TRBJ2-2
clone_size: medium-sized
d_call: TRBD2

cdr3_aa: CASSVQGSLGYGYTF
cdr3_nt: TGTGCCAGCAGTGTCCAGGGGTCGTTAGGCTATGGCTACACCTTC
v_call: TRBV28
j_call: TRBJ1-2
clone_size: .
d_call: .

cdr3_aa: CASSVDRAPGGYTF
cdr3_nt: TGTGCCAGCAGCGTAGATAGGGCGCCAGGGGGCTACACCTTC
v_call: TRBV9
j_call: TRBJ1-2
clone_size: .
d_call: .

cdr3_aa: CATLNGGAGGYTF
cdr3_nt: TGTGCCACCCTGAATGGGGGCGCAGGGGGCTACACCTTC
v_call: TRBV6-5
j_call: TRBJ1-2
clone_size: once
d_call: .

cdr3_aa: CASSREPNNEQFF
cdr3_nt: TGCGCCAGCAGTCGAGAGCCGAACAATGAGCAGTTCTTC
v_call: TRBV5-1
j_call: TRBJ2-1
clone_size: .
d_call: .

cdr3_aa: CASRTGSAGELFF
cdr3_nt: TGTGCCAGCAGGACAGGGTCGGCCGGGGAGCTGTTTTTT
v_call: TRBV6-1
j_call: TRBJ2-2
clone_size: once
d_call: TRBD1

cdr3_aa: CASSTQTMGGTLSEQYF
cdr3_nt: TGTGCCAGCAGTACCCAAACAATGGGGGGGACATTGAGCGAGCAGTACTTC
v_call: TRBV27
j_call: TRBJ2-7
clone_size: .
d_call: .

cdr3_aa: CSARGEAATLF
cdr3_nt: TGCAGTGCTAGAGGGGAGGCTGCGACTCTTTTT
v_call: TRBV20-1
j_call: TRBJ1-4
clone_size: .
d_call: .

cdr3_aa: CARTGTMNTGELFF
cdr3_nt: TGTGCCAGGACCGGGACTATGAACACCGGGGAGCTGTTTTTT
v_call: TRBV2
j_call: TRBJ2-2
clone_size: .
d_call: TRBD2

cdr3_aa: CASSDRGGEQFF
cdr3_nt: TGTGCCAGCAGCGATAGGGGGGGAGAGCAGTTCTTC
v_call: TRBV9
j_call: TRBJ2-1
clone_size: .
d_call: .

cdr3_aa: CASSFPRPSTGRVTGELFF
cdr3_nt: TGTGCCAGCAGTTTCCCAAGACCCTCTACAGGGAGGGTTACCGGGGAGCTGTTTTTT
v_call: TRBV28
j_call: TRBJ2-2
clone_size: .
d_call: .

cdr3_aa: CASSLSLAATDTQYF
cdr3_nt: TGTGCCAGCAGCTTGTCCCTAGCGGCCACAGATACGCAGTATTTT
v_call: TRBV7-9
j_call: TRBJ2-3
clone_size: .
d_call: TRBD2

cdr3_aa: CAISVGSVETQYF
cdr3_nt: TGTGCCATCAGTGTCGGGTCCGTGGAGACCCAGTACTTC
v_call: TRBV10-3
j_call: TRBJ2-5
clone_size: .
d_call: .

cdr3_aa: CASSLVRTGSEAFF
cdr3_nt: TGTGCCAGCAGTTTGGTCCGGACAGGCTCTGAAGCTTTCTTT
v_call: TRBV27
j_call: TRBJ1-1
clone_size: .
d_call: TRBD1

cdr3_aa: CASSIDQGAGAKPQYF
cdr3_nt: TGTGCCAGTAGTATAGACCAGGGTGCGGGGGCGAAGCCCCAGTACTTC
v_call: TRBV19
j_call: TRBJ2-5
clone_size: .
d_call: .

cdr3_aa: CASSHEAGDQETQYF
cdr3_nt: TGTGCCAGCAGCCACGAAGCGGGCGACCAAGAGACCCAGTACTTC
v_call: TRBV7-8
j_call: TRBJ2-5
clone_size: .
d_call: .

cdr3_aa: CASSQDRGLPTSGGYTF
cdr3_nt: TGCGCCAGCAGCCAAGACAGGGGGCTTCCTACCTCAGGTGGCTACACCTTC
v_call: TRBV4-3
j_call: TRBJ1-2
clone_size: .
d_call: TRBD1

cdr3_aa: CASMELAGWLNEQFF
cdr3_nt: TGTGCCAGCATGGAACTAGCGGGATGGCTCAATGAGCAGTTCTTC
v_call: TRBV6-6
j_call: TRBJ2-1
clone_size: .
d_call: TRBD2